This TCR beta chain was recorded in a study of immune cell composition in non-small cell lung cancer. There are 16 residues in the CDR3. Germline CDR1 is MGHRA and CDR2 is YSYEKL. The V end was cut by 2 bases, the J end by 5 bases, with 18 bases between. The normal lung sample lay at least 3 cm, and maximally far, from the tumour. Some clones are missing from TCRdb's copy, which holds only in-frame ones; the method was immunoSEQ multiplex PCR. The sample lists about 3,300 clones, 80% seen once, with about a tenth in the top ten. The sample comprised non-adjacent lung tissue. This TCR was recovered from a human donor with non-small cell lung cancer. The chain has TRBV4-1 and TRBJ1-1, with D tentatively TRBD1 (5 bases). The CDR3 loop reads CASSQSYRGGATEAFF. The DNA for the CDR3 is TGCGCCAGCAGCCAATCGTATAGGGGAGGGGCGACTGAAGCTTTCTTT.